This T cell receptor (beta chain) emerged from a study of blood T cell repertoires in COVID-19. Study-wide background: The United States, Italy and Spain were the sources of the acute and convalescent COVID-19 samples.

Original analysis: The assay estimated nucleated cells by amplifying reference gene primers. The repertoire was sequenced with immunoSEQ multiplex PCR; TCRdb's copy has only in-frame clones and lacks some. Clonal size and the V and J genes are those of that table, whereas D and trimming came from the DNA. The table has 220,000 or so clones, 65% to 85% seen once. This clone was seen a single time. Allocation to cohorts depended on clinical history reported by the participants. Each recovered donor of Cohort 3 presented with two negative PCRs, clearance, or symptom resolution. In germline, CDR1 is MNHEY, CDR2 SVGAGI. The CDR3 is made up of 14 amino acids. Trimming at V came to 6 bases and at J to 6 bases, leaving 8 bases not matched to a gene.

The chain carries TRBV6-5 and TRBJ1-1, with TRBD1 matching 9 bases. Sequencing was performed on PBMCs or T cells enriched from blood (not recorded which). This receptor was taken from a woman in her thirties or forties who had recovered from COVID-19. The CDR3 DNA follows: TGTGCCAGCAGGAGGGGACAGGGTCTCCCTGAAGCTTTCTTT. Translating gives CASRRGQGLPEAFF.